The 21 T cell receptor beta chains below were found in one sample sequenced in a study of blood T cell repertoires in COVID-19. Only in-frame clones appear in the TCRdb table, and some are missing; sequencing was by immunoSEQ multiplex PCR. The sample consists of 52,000 or so clones, about 79% of them appearing once. The sample consisted of peripheral blood. These TCRs come from a human donor in a cohort sampled during active COVID-19.

This chain links TRBV5-6 with TRBJ2-7; D is possibly TRBD1 (6 bases). V lost 3 bases, J lost 3 bases, and 19 bases lay in between. CDR1 is SGHDT and CDR2 is YYEEEE in the germline V gene. The CDR3 runs 16 residues. CDR3: CASSSITGYGVYEQYF. In DNA form, the CDR3 reads TGTGCCAGCAGCTCCATCACAGGGTACGGGGTCTACGAGCAGTACTTC.

The sample holds one count of this clone. V usage is TRBV28 and J usage is TRBJ1-2, with D tentatively TRBD1 (5 bases). The CDR3 runs 16 residues. The V gene's germline CDR1 is MDHEN and CDR2 SYDVKM. The ends were cut back, 7 bases at V and 4 bases at J, with 22 bases in the middle. The CDR3 region is CASKPQFRQGGYGYTF. CDR3 in DNA: TGTGCCAGCAAACCACAATTTAGGCAGGGCGGCTATGGCTACACCTTC.

J is TRBJ2-3 and V is TRBV28; 8 bases fit TRBD2. The CDR3 has 21 amino acids. CDR1 and CDR2 from the germline V gene are MDHEN and SYDVKM. V lost 3 bases to trimming and J lost 4 bases; unmatched junction nucleotides: 24. The CDR3 coding sequence is TGTGCCAGCAGTTTCTGGGACATAAGGCGGGAGGACCAGCGTAGGGCAGATACGCAGTATTTT. Amino acids: CASSFWDIRREDQRRADTQYF.

This sequence joins TRBV5-3 and TRBJ1-5; the match to TRBD1 covers 9 bases. TRBV5-3 is an ORF, and what it does is uncertain. The CDR3 length is 16 residues. V dropped 4 bases and J dropped 2; count of bases not matched to a gene: 7. CDR3: CARSRQGGRRNQPQHF. CDR3 DNA: TGTGCCAGAAGCAGACAGGGGGGGAGGCGCAATCAGCCCCAGCATTTT.

J is TRBJ2-7 and V is TRBV15; TRBD2 matches 7 bases. Trimming took 0 bases from V and 5 from J; bases not matched to a gene: 4. This CDR3 is built from 14 residues. Looked up from germline, CDR1 is LNHNV and CDR2 is YYDKDF (reference sequence). CDR3: CATSRDLGGNEQYF. In DNA form, the CDR3 reads TGTGCCACCAGCAGAGACCTCGGGGGGAACGAGCAGTACTTC.

The chain has TRBV18 and TRBJ1-1; D uncertain. Deletions cut 6 bases from V and 0 bases from J, with 5 bases between. CDR1 is KGHSH, CDR2 LQKENI, per germline. The length of the CDR3 is 12 residues. CDR3 region: CASSPLNTEAFF. CDR3 nucleotide sequence: TGTGCCAGCTCCCCGTTGAACACTGAAGCTTTCTTT.

The sample holds one count of this clone. The chain joins TRBV6-1 to TRBJ2-7; D ambiguous. V was cut by 3 bases and J by 1 base, with 16 bases left in between. Germline V CDR1 and CDR2: MNHNS, SASEGT. The CDR3 contains 16 residues. The CDR3 sequence is CASSEVAPTVSYEQYF. The CDR3 coding sequence is TGTGCCAGCAGTGAGGTCGCACCAACGGTGTCCTACGAGCAGTACTTC.

The V gene is TRBV30, the J gene TRBJ2-7; 7 bases map to TRBD2. Germline CDR1 reads GTSNPN; CDR2 reads SVGIG (reference sequence). This CDR3 is built from 13 residues. J was trimmed by 7 bases and V by 5 bases; bases with no gene match: 11. CDR3 in DNA: TGTGCCTGGGCGGGACTATCTCCTGTGGAGCAGTACTTC. Protein product: CAWAGLSPVEQYF.

The chain is built from TRBV7-2 and TRBJ1-6, with D unclear. Germline loops: CDR1 SGHTA, CDR2 FQGNSA. This CDR3 is built from 14 residues. Trimming stripped 3 bases from V and 8 bases from J, with 11 bases between. The CDR3: CASSFVFEDSPLHF. CDR3 in DNA: TGTGCCAGCAGCTTTGTCTTCGAGGATTCACCCCTCCACTTT. Using reference TRBV7-2 and TRBJ1-6 for the parts outside the CDR3, the full variable domain is GAGVSQSPSNKVTEKGKDVELRCDPISGHTALYWYRQSLGQGLEFLIYFQGNSAPDKSGLPSDRFSAERTGGSVSTLTIQRTQQEDSAVYLCASSFVFEDSPLHFGNGTRLTVT.

The rearrangement links TRBV6-6 to TRBJ2-7, with 11 bases that match TRBD1. The CDR3 totals 15 residues. After removal of 2 bases from V and 3 bases from J, the junction contained 3 bases not matched to a gene. The germline CDR1 and CDR2 sequences are MNHNY and SVGAGI (reference sequence). CDR3 region: CASSYPGQGGYEQYF. The DNA of the CDR3 is TGTGCCAGCAGTTACCCGGGACAGGGGGGCTACGAGCAGTACTTC.

This sequence joins TRBV6-5 and TRBJ2-7; the D is unclear. Germline lookup yields CDR1 MNHEY and CDR2 SVGAGI. The V end lost 4 bases, the J end lost 0 bases, and 10 bases lay between the germline ends. The CDR3 runs to 14 residues. The CDR3 nucleotides read TGTGCCAGCAGTTCAGTGGGCCGCTCCTACGAGCAGTACTTC. This codes for CASSSVGRSYEQYF.

The CDR3 sequence is CASSSLTGGSGYTF. The CDR3 DNA sequence: TGTGCCAGCAGTTCTTTAACAGGGGGGTCGGGCTACACCTTC. The V and J genes are TRBV27 and TRBJ1-2; 8 positions agree with TRBD1. The length of the CDR3 is 14 residues. V shed 4 bases and J 8 bases; nucleotides not matched to a gene: 9. CDR1 is MNHEY and CDR2 is SMNVEV in the germline V gene (reference sequence).

The V call is TRBV14, the J call TRBJ2-7; D unresolved. There are 16 residues in the CDR3. With 1 base removed from V and 2 bases from J, the gap between germline ends came to 15 bases. CDR1 is SGHDN, CDR2 FVKESK, per germline. CDR3 protein: CASSQGAALLTYEQYF. In DNA form, the CDR3 reads TGTGCCAGCAGCCAAGGCGCGGCACTTCTAACCTACGAGCAGTACTTC.

This clone occurred once. The chain uses TRBV5-8 and TRBJ2-7, with TRBD1 as a possible D gene (5 bases). The germline CDR1 and CDR2 sequences are SGHTS and YDEGEE. The CDR3 is 15 amino acids. V lost 2 bases to trimming and J lost 0 bases, with 12 bases between them. The CDR3: CASSLTGPNSYEQYF. Here the CDR3 DNA reads TGTGCCAGCAGCTTAACAGGACCCAACTCCTACGAGCAGTACTTC.

This clone was seen more than once but under ten times. This chain uses TRBV19 with TRBJ2-3; 14 positions match TRBD2. The V gene end was trimmed by 5 bases and the J gene end by 2 bases; junction bases not matched to a gene: 3. This CDR3 comprises 16 residues. Germline V gene data show CDR1 as LNHDA and CDR2 as SQIVND (reference sequence). DNA of the CDR3: TGTGCCAGTAGTCGACTAGCGGGGGGGTCCACAGATACGCAGTATTTT. This sequence encodes CASSRLAGGSTDTQYF.

This sequence joins TRBV5-4 and TRBJ1-1, with D unclear. The germline CDR1 and CDR2 sequences are SGHNT and YYREEE (reference sequence). The V and J ends lost 4 bases and 4 bases respectively, with 11 bases between them. The CDR3 has 13 amino acids. The CDR3 here is CASSLERGTEAFF. CDR3 nucleotides: TGTGCCAGCAGCCTGGAGAGAGGCACTGAAGCTTTCTTT.

The genes are TRBV7-2 and TRBJ1-1, with 7 bases lining up with TRBD1. With 4 bases clipped from V and 7 bases from J, the junction kept 9 bases outside the gene matches. The germline V gene encodes CDR1 SGHTA and CDR2 FQGNSA. The CDR3 covers 14 residues. The CDR3 is CASSSGPRTGEAFF. DNA of the CDR3: TGTGCCAGCAGCTCAGGCCCCCGGACAGGTGAAGCTTTCTTT.

This chain links TRBV20-1 with TRBJ1-1; D is perhaps TRBD1 (6 bases). This CDR3 spans 13 amino acids. Germline values: CDR1 DFQATT, CDR2 SNEGSKA (reference sequence). The ends were cut back, 3 bases at V and 1 base at J, with 9 bases in the middle. The CDR3, as DNA: TGCAGTGCTAGTGGACAGTGGAACACTGAAGCTTTCTTT. This encodes CSASGQWNTEAFF.

V and J are TRBV4-1 and TRBJ1-2; a possible D gene is TRBD1 (6 bases). The V end was cut by 2 bases, the J end by 8 bases, with 15 bases between. Germline CDR1 reads MGHRA; CDR2 reads YSYEKL. CDR3 length equals 14 residues. CDR3 region: CASSQPTGRPGYTF. CDR3 nucleotides: TGCGCCAGCAGCCAACCAACAGGGAGACCGGGCTACACCTTC.

In its sample, this clone is medium-sized. The chain uses TRBV27 and TRBJ2-7; D possibly corresponds to TRBD2 (5 bases). Germline V lookup: CDR1 MNHEY, CDR2 SMNVEV (reference sequence). V was clipped by 5 bases and J by 5 bases, with 16 bases between them. There are 14 residues in the CDR3. DNA of the CDR3: TGTGCCAGCAGTGCGAGGTCGGGGTTGGACGAGCAGTACTTC. Residues: CASSARSGLDEQYF.

This chain joins TRBV27 and TRBJ2-1, with D hard to call. V was pared by 9 bases and J by 3 bases, with 12 bases between. Germline-derived CDR1 and CDR2 are MNHEY and SMNVEV (reference sequence). This CDR3 has 13 residues. CDR3 DNA sequence: TGTGCCAGTAGTGGTGGCAGCTACAATGAGCAGTTCTTC. Translating gives CASSGGSYNEQFF.